Presented here are 11 T cell receptor beta chains from one specimen sequenced in a study of blood T cell repertoires in COVID-19. The repertoire was sequenced with immunoSEQ multiplex PCR; TCRdb's copy has only in-frame clones and lacks some. The table shows under 450,000 clones, with about 91% occurring only once. Sequenced sample: peripheral blood. These receptors came from a woman aged 40 to 49 with COVID-19, enrolled during active disease.

The V gene is TRBV6-2 or TRBV6-3, the J gene TRBJ1-1; TRBD1 is a possible D gene (5 bases). Germline assignment: CDR1 MNHEY and CDR2 SVGEGT. The CDR3 is made up of 14 amino acids. Trimming took off 2 bases at V and 1 base at J, with 8 bases between the two ends. CDR3 residues: CASSYQGPNTEAFF. In DNA form, the CDR3 reads TGTGCCAGCAGTTACCAGGGCCCGAACACTGAAGCTTTCTTT.

The chain combines TRBV24-1 with TRBJ2-3; D is possibly TRBD2 (5 bases). The germline V gene has CDR1 KGHDR and CDR2 SFDVKD. The length of the CDR3 is 13 residues. Trimming took 0 bases from V and 6 from J, leaving 6 bases between them. CDR3: CATSDLGEDTQYF. CDR3 in DNA: TGTGCCACCAGTGATTTGGGGGAGGATACGCAGTATTTT.

V gene TRBV12-3 or TRBV12-4 combines with J gene TRBJ1-2; 7 bases agree with TRBD1. This CDR3 region has 13 residues. The V gene end was trimmed by 6 bases and the J gene end by 2 bases; junction bases not matched to a gene: 3. CDR3 DNA: TGTGCCAGCAGCCCGGGACAGAACTATGGCTACACCTTC. Translation gives CASSPGQNYGYTF.

The J gene is TRBJ1-1, the V gene TRBV7-9, with D possibly matching TRBD1 (5 bases). The germline V and J ends were trimmed by 5 bases and 1 base, with 14 bases remaining between them. CDR3 length: 15 residues. The germline gives CDR1 SEHNR, CDR2 FQNEAQ (reference sequence). The CDR3 is CASSRLSGENTEAFF. CDR3 bases: TGTGCCAGCAGCCGCCTCTCGGGGGAGAACACTGAAGCTTTCTTT.

This clone was seen more than once but under ten times. This chain uses TRBV5-4 with TRBJ2-1; 11 nucleotides align to TRBD2. CDR1 is SGHNT, CDR2 YYREEE, per germline (reference sequence). J gave up 0 bases and V 0 bases, and 2 bases lay outside the gene matches. CDR3 size: 17 residues. DNA of the CDR3: TGTGCCAGCAGCTTGGGTACTAGCGGGAGCTCCTACAATGAGCAGTTCTTC. Its translation is CASSLGTSGSSYNEQFF.

The chain combines TRBV7-8 with TRBJ1-1; D is uncertain. The V and J ends lost 1 base and 0 bases respectively, with 6 bases between them. CDR3 length: 14 residues. The germline V gene encodes CDR1 SGHVS and CDR2 FQNEAQ. CDR3 in DNA: TGTGCCAGCAGCTTAGACAGTATGAACACTGAAGCTTTCTTT. The encoded protein is CASSLDSMNTEAFF.

The rearrangement joins TRBV29-1 to TRBJ1-4, with a possible D match to TRBD1 (5 bases). The V end lost 7 bases, the J end lost 11 bases, and 11 bases lay between the germline ends. Germline CDR1 is SQVTM and CDR2 is ANQGSEA. The CDR3 has 10 residues. Here the CDR3 reads CSGLKGKLFF. CDR3 bases: TGCAGCGGCCTAAAGGGGAAACTGTTTTTT.

The V gene is TRBV18, the J gene TRBJ2-1, with D possibly TRBD2 on 5 matching bases. CDR3 length: 15 amino acids. V was pared by 6 bases and J by 2 bases, with 14 bases between. Looked up from germline, CDR1 is KGHSH and CDR2 is LQKENI. CDR3 loop: CASSSPGSTYNEQFF. CDR3 DNA sequence: TGTGCCAGCTCCTCACCGGGGAGCACCTACAATGAGCAGTTCTTC.

The chain couples TRBV6-6 to TRBJ1-5; no firm D call. V was cut by 2 bases and J by 5 bases, with 4 bases left in between. Germline CDR1 MNHNY, CDR2 SVGAGI (reference sequence). The CDR3 loop spans 12 amino acids. The CDR3 sequence is CASSYADQPQHF. The CDR3 DNA is TGTGCCAGCAGTTACGCGGATCAGCCCCAGCATTTT.

V and J are TRBV11-3 and TRBJ1-6, with 7 bases fitting TRBD1. J gave up 7 bases and V 3 bases, and 0 bases lay outside the gene matches. CDR3 length: 13 amino acids. CDR1 SGHNT and CDR2 YENEEA come from the germline V gene. CDR3 bases: TGTGCCAGCAGCTTGGGACAGAATTCACCCCTCCACTTT. Its protein is CASSLGQNSPLHF.

For this clone: The sample contains more than one DNA sequence encoding this CDR3. The rearrangement uses TRBV9 and TRBJ1-5; D remains ambiguous. Germline V CDR1 and CDR2: SGDLS, YYNGEE. With 0 bases removed from V and 4 bases from J, the gap between germline ends came to 8 bases. This CDR3 has 14 residues. CDR3 in DNA: TGTGCCAGCAGCGTAGAGGGAGGGAATCAGCCCCAGCATTTT. It encodes CASSVEGGNQPQHF.